This T cell receptor (beta chain) comes out of a study of preoperative IRX-2 immunotherapy in early breast cancer. Noted treatment: preoperative locoregional IRX-2 cytokine immunotherapy. Patients received preoperative, locoregional IRX-2 cytokine immunotherapy in a phase Ib study. There are 16 residues in the CDR3. Trimming cost V 0 bases and J 7 bases, with 17 bases left between them. Germline V gives CDR1 SGHRS, CDR2 YFSETQ. The protocol was immunoSEQ multiplex PCR, while the TCRdb copy is restricted to in-frame clones and leaves out a portion. This table holds under 35,000 clones, 82% found once. This material was acquired from a patient treated with IRX-2 immunotherapy. This clonotype originated in a human donor with breast cancer. The V and J genes are TRBV5-1 and TRBJ1-3; a weak D match, TRBD1 (5 bases). This CDR3 reads CASSLAGATQGNTIYF. DNA of the CDR3: TGCGCCAGCAGCTTGGCCGGGGCAACCCAGGGTAACACCATATATTTT. Full variable domain (outside the CDR3, taken from reference TRBV5-1 and TRBJ1-3): KAGVTQTPRYLIKTRGQQVTLSCSPISGHRSVSWYQQTPGQGLQFLFEYFSETQRNKGNFPGRFSGRQFSNSRSEMNVSTLELGDSALYLCASSLAGATQGNTIYFGEGSWLTVV.